Shown below are 9 T cell receptor beta chains from a single sample sequenced in a study of vaccination and CD4 T cells after COVID-19. Their antigens remain unidentified. This sample's treatment: roughly 10-day PBMC culture with coronavirus spike peptide pools or control peptides (ViraFEST assay). Ahead of the COVID-19 pandemic (2011-2018), the CD4+ T cells of the unexposed donor were collected. At the Johns Hopkins FTIC core, DNA taken from cultured CD4+ T cells was sequenced by way of the Oncomine TCR Beta short-read assay. TCRdb called the PCR reads again in MiXCR, with one record for every CDR3 protein. The repertoire holds approximately 4,900 distinct CDR3 sequences, with approximately 46% as singletons. Sequenced material: CD4+ T cells from blood, cultured in vitro. The source is a human donor in good health.

This clonotype was seen more than once but under ten times. The V gene is TRBV27, the J gene TRBJ2-5; 7 nucleotides match TRBD1. With V trimmed by 6 bases and J by 5 bases, 12 bases remained unmatched. Germline lookup yields CDR1 MNHEY and CDR2 SMNVEV (reference sequence). This CDR3 spans 15 amino acids. The CDR3 nucleotides read TGTGCCAGCAGGTCAAGGACCAGGGGGTCGGAGACCCAGTACTTC. Residues: CASRSRTRGSETQYF.

The chain joins TRBV11-2 to TRBJ2-3; D gene unclear. Germline V gives CDR1 SGHAT, CDR2 FQNNGV. The CDR3 is 11 amino acids. Trimming cost V 4 bases and J 2 bases, with 1 base left between them. The chain's CDR3 is CASSYTDTQYF. In DNA, the CDR3 is TGTGCCAGCAGCTACACAGATACGCAGTATTTT.

This clonotype was seen a single time. The gene calls are TRBV5-3 and TRBJ1-6, with TRBD1 identical over 7 bases. TRBV5-3 is filed as an ORF, its function uncertain. The CDR3 covers 17 residues. Trimming took 4 bases from V and 7 from J; bases not matched to a gene: 14. The DNA of the CDR3 is TGTGCCAGAAGCCGGGGGACCGGGACAGCCGGAAATTCACCCCTCCACTTT. Protein: CARSRGTGTAGNSPLHF.

This chain connects TRBV7-3 to TRBJ2-2; no clear D gene. The CDR3 is 13 residues long. Trimming removed 0 bases from V and 7 bases from J, with 6 bases in between. Per germline, CDR1 SGHTA and CDR2 FQGTGA. The CDR3 region is CASSLTSGGELFF. Written as DNA, the CDR3 is TGTGCCAGCAGCTTAACGTCGGGCGGGGAGCTGTTTTTT.

The V gene is TRBV7-9, the J gene TRBJ2-1, with D unresolved. V was shortened by 2 bases and J by 10 bases, with 15 bases between the two germline ends. The CDR3 is 14 residues long. Germline CDR1 is SEHNR and CDR2 is FQNEAQ (reference sequence). The CDR3 nucleotides read TGTGCCAGCAGCTTAATTGGGATGGAGTGGGAGCAGTTCTTC. It translates to CASSLIGMEWEQFF.

This chain connects TRBV5-6 to TRBJ1-6; no definite D call. Per the germline V gene, CDR1 is SGHDT and CDR2 is YYEEEE. The length of the CDR3 is 15 residues. Trimming stripped 3 bases from V and 9 bases from J, with 16 bases between. CDR3 residues: CASSYGRPRVSPLHF. In DNA form, the CDR3 reads TGTGCCAGCAGCTATGGACGCCCTCGGGTTTCACCCCTCCACTTT.

CDR3 bases: TGTGCCACCAGCAGAGATGTCGGGGGCCATGAGCAGTTCTTC. Encoded protein: CATSRDVGGHEQFF. The V and J genes are TRBV15 and TRBJ2-1; D might be TRBD1 or TRBD2, each matching 6 bases. Germline-derived CDR1 and CDR2 are LNHNV and YYDKDF (reference sequence). Trimming cost V 0 bases and J 8 bases, with 11 bases left between them. The CDR3 is 14 amino acids.

This clonotype was detected once. The chain has TRBV7-9 and TRBJ1-2; 11 nucleotides match TRBD1. This CDR3 comprises 15 residues. From germline, CDR1 is SEHNR and CDR2 FQNEAQ (reference sequence). The trim removed 5 bases at V and 5 bases at J, leaving 7 bases unmatched. CDR3 coding DNA: TGTGCCAGCAGCCCCTGGGACAGGGGGGGATATGGCTACACCTTC. It is translated as CASSPWDRGGYGYTF.

The gene calls are TRBV14 and TRBJ1-2; D might be TRBD1 (5 bases). The CDR3 runs 15 residues. V was shortened by 0 bases and J by 4 bases, with 12 bases between the two germline ends. Germline V lookup: CDR1 SGHDN, CDR2 FVKESK. CDR3 sequence: CASSQEGASFYGYTF. The CDR3 DNA is TGTGCCAGCAGCCAAGAAGGGGCCTCCTTCTATGGCTACACCTTC. Complete variable domain (other parts from reference TRBV14 and TRBJ1-2): EAGVTQFPSHSVIEKGQTVTLRCDPISGHDNLYWYRRVMGKEIKFLLHFVKESKQDESGMPNNRFLAERTGGTYSTLKVQPAELEDSGVYFCASSQEGASFYGYTFGSGTRLTVV.